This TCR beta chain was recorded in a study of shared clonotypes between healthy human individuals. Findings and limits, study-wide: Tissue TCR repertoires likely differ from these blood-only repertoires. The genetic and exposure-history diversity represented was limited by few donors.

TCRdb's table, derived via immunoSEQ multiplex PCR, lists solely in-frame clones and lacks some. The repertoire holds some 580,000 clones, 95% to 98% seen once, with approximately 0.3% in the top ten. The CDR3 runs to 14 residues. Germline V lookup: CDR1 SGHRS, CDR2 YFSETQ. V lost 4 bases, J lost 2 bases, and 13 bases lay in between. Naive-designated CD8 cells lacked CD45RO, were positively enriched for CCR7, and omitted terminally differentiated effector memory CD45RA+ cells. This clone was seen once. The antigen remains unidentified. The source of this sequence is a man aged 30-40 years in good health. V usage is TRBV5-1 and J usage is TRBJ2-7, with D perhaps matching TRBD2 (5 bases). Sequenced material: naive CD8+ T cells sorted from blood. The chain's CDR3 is CASSHDTGAYEQYF. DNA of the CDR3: TGCGCCAGCAGCCACGACACCGGGGCCTACGAGCAGTACTTC.